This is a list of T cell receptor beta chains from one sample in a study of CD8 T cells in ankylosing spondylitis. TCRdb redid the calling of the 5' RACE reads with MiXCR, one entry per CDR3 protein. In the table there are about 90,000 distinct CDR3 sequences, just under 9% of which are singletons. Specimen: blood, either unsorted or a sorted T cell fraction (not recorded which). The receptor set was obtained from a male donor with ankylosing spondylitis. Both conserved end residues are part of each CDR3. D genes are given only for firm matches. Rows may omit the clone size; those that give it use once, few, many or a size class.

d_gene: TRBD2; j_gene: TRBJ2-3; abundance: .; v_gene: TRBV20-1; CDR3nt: TGCAGTGTCCCGACTAGCGGGAGGGCGGGGACAGATACGCAGTATTTT; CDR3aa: CSVPTSGRAGTDTQYF
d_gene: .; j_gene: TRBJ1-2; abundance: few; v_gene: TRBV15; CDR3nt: TGTGCCACCAGCATGACAGAGAACTATGGCTACACCTTC; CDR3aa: CATSMTENYGYTF
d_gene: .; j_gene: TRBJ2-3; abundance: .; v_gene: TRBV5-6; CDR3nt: TGTGCCAGCAGCTTGGGCGGTAGCAGATTCACAGATACGCAGTATTTT; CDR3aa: CASSLGGSRFTDTQYF
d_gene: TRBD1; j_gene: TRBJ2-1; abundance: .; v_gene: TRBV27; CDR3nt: TGTCCCACCGGGACAGGGCGTCTCCCCTGGTTCTTC; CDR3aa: CPTGTGRLPWFF
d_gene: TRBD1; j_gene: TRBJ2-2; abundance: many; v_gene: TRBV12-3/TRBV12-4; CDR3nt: TGTGCCAGCAGTTTTCCTAAACAGGGGGGTCGGACGAACACCGGGGAGCTGTTTTTT; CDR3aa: CASSFPKQGGRTNTGELFF
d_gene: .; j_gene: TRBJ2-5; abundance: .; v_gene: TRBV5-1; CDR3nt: TGCGCCAGCAGCGCCAGTCTGGGAATTGGAGAGACCCAGTACTTC; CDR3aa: CASSASLGIGETQYF
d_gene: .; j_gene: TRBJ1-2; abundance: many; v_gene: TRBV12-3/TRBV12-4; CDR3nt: TGTGCCAGCAGTTCCGGAACAGGGAATTACTATGGCTACACCTTC; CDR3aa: CASSSGTGNYYGYTF
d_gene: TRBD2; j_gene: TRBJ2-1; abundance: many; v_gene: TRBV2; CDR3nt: TGTGCCAGCAGTTTTCCTGGGGAGGGAGAGACGGGGAGCTCCTACAATGAGCAGTTCTTC; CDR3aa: CASSFPGEGETGSSYNEQFF
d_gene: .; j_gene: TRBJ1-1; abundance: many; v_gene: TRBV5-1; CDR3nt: TGCGCCAGCAGGAGTGAGGACACTGAAGCTTTCTTT; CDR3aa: CASRSEDTEAFF
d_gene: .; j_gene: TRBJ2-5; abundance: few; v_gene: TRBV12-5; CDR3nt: TGTGCTAGTGGTTTGGTACAGGGATGGGAGACCCAGTACTTC; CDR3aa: CASGLVQGWETQYF
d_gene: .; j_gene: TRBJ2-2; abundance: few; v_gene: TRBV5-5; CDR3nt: TGTGCCAGCAGCTTCGGTAGTAACAGCGGGGAGCTGTTTTTT; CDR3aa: CASSFGSNSGELFF
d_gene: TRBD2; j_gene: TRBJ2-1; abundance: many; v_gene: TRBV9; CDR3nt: TGTGCCAGCAGCCTTCGGCGGGAGATGTACAATGAGCAGTTCTTC; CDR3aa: CASSLRREMYNEQFF
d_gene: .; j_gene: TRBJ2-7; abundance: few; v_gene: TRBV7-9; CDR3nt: TGTGCCAGCAGCTTAGTGGCAAGGAACTCCTACGAGCAGTACTTC; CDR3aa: CASSLVARNSYEQYF
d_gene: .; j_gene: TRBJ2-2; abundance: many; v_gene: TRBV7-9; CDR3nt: TGTGCCAGCAGCTCTACCCCGGACGGGGAGCTGTTTTTT; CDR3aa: CASSSTPDGELFF
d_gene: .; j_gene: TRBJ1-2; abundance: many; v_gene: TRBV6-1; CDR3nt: TGTGCCAGCAGTGAATGGTCCGAGATCTATGGCTACACCTTC; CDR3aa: CASSEWSEIYGYTF
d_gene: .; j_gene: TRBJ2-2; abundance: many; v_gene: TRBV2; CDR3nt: TGTGCAACCGGAGGGGTCGGCGGGGAGCTGTTTTTT; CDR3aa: CATGGVGGELFF
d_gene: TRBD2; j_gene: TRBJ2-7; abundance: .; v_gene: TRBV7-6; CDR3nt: TGTGCCAGCAGCCCCCGCGGGGGAGGGTACGAGCAGTACTTC; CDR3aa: CASSPRGGGYEQYF
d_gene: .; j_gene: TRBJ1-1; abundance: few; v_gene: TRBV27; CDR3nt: TGTGCCAGCAGTCTGGGGGGAATAAACACTGAAGCTTTCTTT; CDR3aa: CASSLGGINTEAFF
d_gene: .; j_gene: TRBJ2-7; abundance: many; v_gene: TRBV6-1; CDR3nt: TGTGCCAGCAGTGACCCGACAGACGAGCAGTACTTC; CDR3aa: CASSDPTDEQYF
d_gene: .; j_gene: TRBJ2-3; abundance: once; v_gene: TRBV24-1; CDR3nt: TGTGCCACCAGTGCAGGGGATACGCAGTATTTT; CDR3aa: CATSAGDTQYF
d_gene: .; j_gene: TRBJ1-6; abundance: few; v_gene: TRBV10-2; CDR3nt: TGCGCCAGCAGTGAAGAGGGGGTTGCCTATAATTCACCCCTCCACTTT; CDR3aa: CASSEEGVAYNSPLHF
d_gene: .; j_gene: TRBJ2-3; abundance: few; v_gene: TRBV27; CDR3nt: TGTGCCAGCAGTCTAACACCTCTCACTAGTAGCGCAGATACGCAGTATTTT; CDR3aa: CASSLTPLTSSADTQYF
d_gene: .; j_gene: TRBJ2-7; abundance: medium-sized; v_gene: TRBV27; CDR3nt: TGTGCCAGCAGTTTATCGGGCAGGGCGGCCTACGAGCAGTACTTC; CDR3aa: CASSLSGRAAYEQYF
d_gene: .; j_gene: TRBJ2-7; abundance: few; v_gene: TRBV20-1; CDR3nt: TGCAGTGCTAGAGATAAGGAGGGCGGCTACGAGCAGTACTTC; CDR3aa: CSARDKEGGYEQYF
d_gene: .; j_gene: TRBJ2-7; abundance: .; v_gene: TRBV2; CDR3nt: TGTGCCAGCAAGGCTAGCGCCGACCCTATTACCTACGAGCAGTACTTC; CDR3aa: CASKASADPITYEQYF
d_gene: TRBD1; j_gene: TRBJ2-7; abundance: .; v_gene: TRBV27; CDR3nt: TGTGCCAGCAGTCCCGGGCGAGGGACAGAGAACTACGAGCAGTACTTC; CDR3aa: CASSPGRGTENYEQYF
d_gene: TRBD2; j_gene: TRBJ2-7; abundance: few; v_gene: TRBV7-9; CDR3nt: TGTGCCAGCAGCAGCGGGATTCATGCCTACGAGCAGTACTTC; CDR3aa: CASSSGIHAYEQYF
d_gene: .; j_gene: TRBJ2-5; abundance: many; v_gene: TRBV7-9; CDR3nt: TGTGCCACCCTTGGGGGGCAAGAGACCCAGTACTTC; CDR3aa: CATLGGQETQYF
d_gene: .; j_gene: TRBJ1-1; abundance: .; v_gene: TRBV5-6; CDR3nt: TGTGCCAGCAGCTTGGAAGCCGCGCTCATGAACACTGAAGCTTTCTTT; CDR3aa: CASSLEAALMNTEAFF
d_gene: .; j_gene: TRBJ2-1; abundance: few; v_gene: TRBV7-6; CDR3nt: TGTGCCAGCAGCTTGGGGCAGGGGAGGGATGAGCAGTTCTTC; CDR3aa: CASSLGQGRDEQFF
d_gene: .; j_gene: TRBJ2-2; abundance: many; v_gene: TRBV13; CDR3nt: TGTGCCAGCAGCTTAGGCCAGGAGGGGGTTGCCGGGGAGCTGTTTTTT; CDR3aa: CASSLGQEGVAGELFF